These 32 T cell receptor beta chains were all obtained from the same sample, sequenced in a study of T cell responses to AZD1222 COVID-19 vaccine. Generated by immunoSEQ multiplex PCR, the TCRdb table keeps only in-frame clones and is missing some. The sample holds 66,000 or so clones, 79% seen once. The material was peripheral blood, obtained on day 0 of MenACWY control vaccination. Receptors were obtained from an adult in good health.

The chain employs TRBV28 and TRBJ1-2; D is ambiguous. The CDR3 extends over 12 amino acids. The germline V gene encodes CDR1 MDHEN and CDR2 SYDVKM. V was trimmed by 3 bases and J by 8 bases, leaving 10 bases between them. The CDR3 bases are TGTGCCAGCAGTTTTCTCCGGAGGGGCTACACCTTC. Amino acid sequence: CASSFLRRGYTF.

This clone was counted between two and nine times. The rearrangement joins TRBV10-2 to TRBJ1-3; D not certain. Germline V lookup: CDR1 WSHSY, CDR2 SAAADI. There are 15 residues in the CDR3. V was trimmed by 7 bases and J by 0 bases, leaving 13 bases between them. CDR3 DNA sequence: TGCGCCAGCACTCGAGGACGGAACTCTGGAAACACCATATATTTT. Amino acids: CASTRGRNSGNTIYF.

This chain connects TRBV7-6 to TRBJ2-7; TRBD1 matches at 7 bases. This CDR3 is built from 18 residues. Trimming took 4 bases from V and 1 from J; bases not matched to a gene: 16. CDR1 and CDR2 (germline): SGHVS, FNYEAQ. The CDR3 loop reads CASSSGTVRLNSSYEQYF. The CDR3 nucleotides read TGTGCCAGCAGCTCGGGGACAGTACGTCTCAACAGTTCCTACGAGCAGTACTTC.

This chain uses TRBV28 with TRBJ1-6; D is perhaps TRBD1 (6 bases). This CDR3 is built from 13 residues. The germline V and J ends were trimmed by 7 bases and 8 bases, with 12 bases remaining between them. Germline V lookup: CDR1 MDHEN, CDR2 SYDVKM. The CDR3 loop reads CASKGTRDSPLHF. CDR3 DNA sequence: TGTGCCAGCAAAGGGACAAGGGATTCACCCCTCCACTTT.

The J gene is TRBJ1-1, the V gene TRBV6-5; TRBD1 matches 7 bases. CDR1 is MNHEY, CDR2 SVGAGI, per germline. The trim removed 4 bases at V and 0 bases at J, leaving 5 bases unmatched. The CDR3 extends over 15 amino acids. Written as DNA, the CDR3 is TGTGCCAGCAGTTTTAATGACAGGGTGAACACTGAAGCTTTCTTT. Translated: CASSFNDRVNTEAFF.

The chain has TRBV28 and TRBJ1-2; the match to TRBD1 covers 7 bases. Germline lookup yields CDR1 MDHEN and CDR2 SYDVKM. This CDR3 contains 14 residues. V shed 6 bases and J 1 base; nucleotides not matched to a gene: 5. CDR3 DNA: TGTGCCAGCAGGGCAGGGGGTATTAACTATGGCTACACCTTC. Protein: CASRAGGINYGYTF.

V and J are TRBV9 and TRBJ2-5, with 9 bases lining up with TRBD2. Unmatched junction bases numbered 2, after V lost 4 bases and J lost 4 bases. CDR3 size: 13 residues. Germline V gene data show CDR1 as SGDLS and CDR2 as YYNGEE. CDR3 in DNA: TGTGCCAGCAGCCCGGGACTAGCAGAGACCCAGTACTTC. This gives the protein CASSPGLAETQYF.

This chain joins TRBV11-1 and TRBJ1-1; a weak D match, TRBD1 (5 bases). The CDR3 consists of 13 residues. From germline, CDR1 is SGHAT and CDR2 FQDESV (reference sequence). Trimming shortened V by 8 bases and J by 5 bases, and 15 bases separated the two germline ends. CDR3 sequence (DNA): TGTGCCAGCGGGTTGGCAGGGTGGACTGAAGCTTTCTTT. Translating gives CASGLAGWTEAFF.

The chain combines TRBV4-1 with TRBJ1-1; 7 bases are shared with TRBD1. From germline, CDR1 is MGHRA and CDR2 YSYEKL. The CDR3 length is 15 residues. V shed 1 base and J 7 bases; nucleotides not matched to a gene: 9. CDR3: CASSQGLRGAYEAFF. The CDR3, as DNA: TGCGCCAGCAGCCAAGGACTCAGGGGGGCTTATGAAGCTTTCTTT.

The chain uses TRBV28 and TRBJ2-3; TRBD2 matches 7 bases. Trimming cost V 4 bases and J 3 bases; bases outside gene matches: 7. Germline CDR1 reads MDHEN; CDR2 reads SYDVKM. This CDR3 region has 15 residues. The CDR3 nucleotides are TGTGCCAGCAGTTGGGAGGGCGTAAGGACAGATACGCAGTATTTT. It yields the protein CASSWEGVRTDTQYF.

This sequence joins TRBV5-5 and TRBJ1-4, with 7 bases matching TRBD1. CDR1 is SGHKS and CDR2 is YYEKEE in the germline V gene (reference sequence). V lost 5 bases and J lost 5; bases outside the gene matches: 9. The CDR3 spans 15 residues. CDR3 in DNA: TGTGCCAGCAGTTTTTCGGGACAGTCGAATGAAAAACTGTTTTTT. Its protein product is CASSFSGQSNEKLFF.

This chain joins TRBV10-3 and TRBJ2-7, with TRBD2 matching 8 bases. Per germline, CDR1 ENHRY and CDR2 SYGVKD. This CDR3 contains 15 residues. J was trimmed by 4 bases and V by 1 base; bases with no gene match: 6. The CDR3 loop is CAISEWSGGRYEQYF. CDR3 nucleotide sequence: TGTGCCATCAGTGAGTGGAGCGGGGGACGGTACGAGCAGTACTTC.

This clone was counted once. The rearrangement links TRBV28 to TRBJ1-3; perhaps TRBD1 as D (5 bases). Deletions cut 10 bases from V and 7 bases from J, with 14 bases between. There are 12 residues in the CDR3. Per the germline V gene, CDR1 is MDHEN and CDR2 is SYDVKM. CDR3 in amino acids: CATTSGRNTIYF. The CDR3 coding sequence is TGTGCCACCACGTCAGGGAGGAACACCATATATTTT. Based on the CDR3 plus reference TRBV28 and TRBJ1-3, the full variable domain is DVKVTQSSRYLVKRTGEKVFLECVQDMDHENMFWYRQDPGLGLRLIYFSYDVKMKEKGDIPEGYSVSREKKERFSLILESASTNQTSMYLCATTSGRNTIYFGEGSWLTVV.

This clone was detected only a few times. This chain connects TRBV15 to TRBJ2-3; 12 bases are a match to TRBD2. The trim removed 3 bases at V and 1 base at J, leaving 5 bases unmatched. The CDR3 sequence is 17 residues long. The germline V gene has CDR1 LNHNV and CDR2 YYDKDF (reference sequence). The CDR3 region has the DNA TGTGCCACCAGCAGCCCCGGGACTAGCGGGCGCACAGATACGCAGTATTTT. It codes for CATSSPGTSGRTDTQYF.

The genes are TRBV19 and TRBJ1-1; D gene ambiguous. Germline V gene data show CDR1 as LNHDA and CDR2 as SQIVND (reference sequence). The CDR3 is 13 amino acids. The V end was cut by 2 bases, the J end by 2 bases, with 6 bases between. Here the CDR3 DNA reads TGTGCCAGTAGTATAAAACCTAACACTGAAGCTTTCTTT. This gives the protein CASSIKPNTEAFF.

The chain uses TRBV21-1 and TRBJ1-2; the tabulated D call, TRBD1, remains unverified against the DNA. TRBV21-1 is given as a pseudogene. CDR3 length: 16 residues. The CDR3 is CASSKWEHRGNYGYTF. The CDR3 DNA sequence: TGTGCCAGCAGCAAATGGGAGCACAGGGGGAACTATGGCTACACCTTC.

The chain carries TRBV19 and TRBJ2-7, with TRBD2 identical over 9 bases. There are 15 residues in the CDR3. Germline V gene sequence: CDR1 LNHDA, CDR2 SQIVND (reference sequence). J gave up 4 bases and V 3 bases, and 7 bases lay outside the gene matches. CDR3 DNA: TGTGCCAGTAGTATCGAGGGTAGCGGGGGATACGAGCAGTACTTC. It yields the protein CASSIEGSGGYEQYF.

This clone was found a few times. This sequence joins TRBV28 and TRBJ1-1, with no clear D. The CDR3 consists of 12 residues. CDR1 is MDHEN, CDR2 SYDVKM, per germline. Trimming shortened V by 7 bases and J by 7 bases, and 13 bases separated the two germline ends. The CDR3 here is CASISIRNEAFF. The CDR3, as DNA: TGTGCCAGCATTTCAATTCGGAATGAAGCTTTCTTT.

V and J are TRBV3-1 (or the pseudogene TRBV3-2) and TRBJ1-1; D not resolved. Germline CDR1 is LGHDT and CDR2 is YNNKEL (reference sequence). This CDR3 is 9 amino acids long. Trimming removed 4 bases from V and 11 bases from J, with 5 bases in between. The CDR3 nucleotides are TGTGCCAGCAGCCCCCATGCTTTCTTT. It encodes CASSPHAFF.

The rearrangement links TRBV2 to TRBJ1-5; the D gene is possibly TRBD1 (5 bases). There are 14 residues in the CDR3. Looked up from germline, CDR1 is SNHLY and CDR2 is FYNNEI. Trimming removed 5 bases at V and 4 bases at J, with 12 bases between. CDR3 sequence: CASSFDRGNQPQHF. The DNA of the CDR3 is TGTGCCAGCAGTTTCGACAGAGGGAATCAGCCCCAGCATTTT. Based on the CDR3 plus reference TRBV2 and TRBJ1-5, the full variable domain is EPEVTQTPSHQVTQMGQEVILRCVPISNHLYFYWYRQILGQKVEFLVSFYNNEISEKSEIFDDQFSVERPDGSNFTLKIRSTKLEDSAMYFCASSFDRGNQPQHFGDGTRLSIL.

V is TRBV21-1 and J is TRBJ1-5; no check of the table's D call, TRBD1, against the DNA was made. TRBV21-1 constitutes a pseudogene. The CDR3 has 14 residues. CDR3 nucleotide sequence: TGTGCCAGCAGCAACCCGACAGGGGATCAGCCCCAGCATTTT. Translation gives CASSNPTGDQPQHF.

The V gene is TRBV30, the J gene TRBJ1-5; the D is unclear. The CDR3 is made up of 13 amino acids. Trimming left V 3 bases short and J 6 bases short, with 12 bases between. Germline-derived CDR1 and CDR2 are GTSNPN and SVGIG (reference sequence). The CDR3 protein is CAWRRSPGQPQHF. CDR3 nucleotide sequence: TGTGCCTGGAGGCGGTCCCCCGGTCAGCCCCAGCATTTT.

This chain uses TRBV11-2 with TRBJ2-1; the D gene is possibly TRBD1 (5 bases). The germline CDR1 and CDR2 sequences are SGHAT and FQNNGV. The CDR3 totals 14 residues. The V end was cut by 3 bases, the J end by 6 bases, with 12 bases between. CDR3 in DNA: TGTGCCAGCAGCTTCGCAGGGCTCTCCAATGAGCAGTTCTTC. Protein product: CASSFAGLSNEQFF.

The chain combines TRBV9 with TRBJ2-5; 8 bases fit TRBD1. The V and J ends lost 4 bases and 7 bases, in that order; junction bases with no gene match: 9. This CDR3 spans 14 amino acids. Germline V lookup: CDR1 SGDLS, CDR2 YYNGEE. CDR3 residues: CASSKGQGWVTQYF. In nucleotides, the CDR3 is TGTGCCAGCAGCAAAGGACAGGGTTGGGTGACCCAGTACTTC.

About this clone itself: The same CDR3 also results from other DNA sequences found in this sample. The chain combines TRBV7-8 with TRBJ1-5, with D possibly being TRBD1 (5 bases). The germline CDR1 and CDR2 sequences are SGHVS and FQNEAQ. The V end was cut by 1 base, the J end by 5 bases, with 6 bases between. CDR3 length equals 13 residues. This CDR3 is CASSLGGDQPQHF. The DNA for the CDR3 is TGTGCCAGCAGCTTAGGAGGGGATCAGCCCCAGCATTTT.

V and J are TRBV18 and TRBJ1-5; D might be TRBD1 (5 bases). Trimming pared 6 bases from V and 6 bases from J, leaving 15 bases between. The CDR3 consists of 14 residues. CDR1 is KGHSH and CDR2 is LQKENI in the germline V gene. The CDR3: CASSLQESGQPQHF. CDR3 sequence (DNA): TGTGCCAGCTCTTTACAGGAGAGCGGTCAGCCCCAGCATTTT. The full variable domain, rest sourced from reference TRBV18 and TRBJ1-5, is NAGVMQNPRHLVRRRGQEARLRCSPMKGHSHVYWYRQLPEEGLKFMVYLQKENIIDESGMPKERFSAEFPKEGPSILRIQQVVRGDSAAYFCASSLQESGQPQHFGDGTRLSIL.

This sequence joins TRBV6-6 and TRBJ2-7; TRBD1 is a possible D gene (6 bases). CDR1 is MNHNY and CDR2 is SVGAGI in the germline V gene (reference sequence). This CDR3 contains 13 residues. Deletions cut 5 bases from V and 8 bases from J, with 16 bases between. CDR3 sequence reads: CASSARDTEKQYF. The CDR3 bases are TGTGCCAGCAGTGCCCGGGACACTGAAAAGCAGTACTTC.

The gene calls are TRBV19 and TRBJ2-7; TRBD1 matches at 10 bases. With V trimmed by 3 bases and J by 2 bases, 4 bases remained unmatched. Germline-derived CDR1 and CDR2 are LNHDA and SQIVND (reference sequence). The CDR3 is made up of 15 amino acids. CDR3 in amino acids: CASSIMGTGAYEQYF. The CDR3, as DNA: TGTGCCAGTAGTATTATGGGGACAGGGGCCTACGAGCAGTACTTC.

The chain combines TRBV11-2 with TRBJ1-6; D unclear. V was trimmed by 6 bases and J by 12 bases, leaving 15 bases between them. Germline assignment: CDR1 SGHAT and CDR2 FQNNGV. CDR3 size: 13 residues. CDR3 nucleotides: TGTGCCAGCAGGGGCGTCCGGGAAGTACCCCTCCACTTT. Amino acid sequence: CASRGVREVPLHF.

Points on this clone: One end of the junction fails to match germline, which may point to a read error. CDR3 nucleotides: TGTGCCAGCAGCTGGACTGACTTC. This encodes CASSWTDF. This chain connects TRBV27 to TRBJ2-4; possible D gene TRBD2, 5 bases. This CDR3 has 8 amino acids. Germline CDR1 and CDR2: MNHEY and SMNVEV (reference sequence).

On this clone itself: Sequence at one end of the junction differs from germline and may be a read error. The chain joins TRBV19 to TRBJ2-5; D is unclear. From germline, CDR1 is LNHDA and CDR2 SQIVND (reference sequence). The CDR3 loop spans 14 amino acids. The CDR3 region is CASSMRSLGETQYF. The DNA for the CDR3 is TGTGCAAGTAGTATGAGGAGTTTAGGGGAGACCCAGTACTTC.

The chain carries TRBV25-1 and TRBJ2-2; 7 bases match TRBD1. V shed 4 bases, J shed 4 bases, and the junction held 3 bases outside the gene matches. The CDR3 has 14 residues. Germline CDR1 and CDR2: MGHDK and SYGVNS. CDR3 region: CASSGTGVTGELFF. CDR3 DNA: TGTGCCAGCAGTGGGACAGGAGTCACCGGGGAGCTGTTTTTT.